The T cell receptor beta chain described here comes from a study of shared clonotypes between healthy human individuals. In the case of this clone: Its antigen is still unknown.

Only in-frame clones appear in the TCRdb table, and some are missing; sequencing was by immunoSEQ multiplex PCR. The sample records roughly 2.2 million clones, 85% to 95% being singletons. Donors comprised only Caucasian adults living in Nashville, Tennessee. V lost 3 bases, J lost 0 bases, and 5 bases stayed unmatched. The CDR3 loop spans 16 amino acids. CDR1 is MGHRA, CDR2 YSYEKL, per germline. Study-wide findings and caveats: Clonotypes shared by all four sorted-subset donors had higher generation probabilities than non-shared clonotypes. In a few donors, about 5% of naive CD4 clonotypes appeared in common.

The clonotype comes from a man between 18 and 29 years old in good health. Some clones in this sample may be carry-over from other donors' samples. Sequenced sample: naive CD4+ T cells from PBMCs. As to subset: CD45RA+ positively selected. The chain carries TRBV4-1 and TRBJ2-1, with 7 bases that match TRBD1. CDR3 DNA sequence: TGCGCCAGCAGCCATACAGGGGCGAGCTCCTACAATGAGCAGTTCTTC. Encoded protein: CASSHTGASSYNEQFF.